The 27 T cell receptor beta chains presented below share a single source sample, sequenced in a study of T-cell reconstitution after alpha-beta-depleted transplantation in children. TCRbeta library preparation incorporated unique molecular identifiers. TCRdb used MiXCR to reprocess the PCR reads, holding one entry per CDR3 protein. Found here are some 200,000 distinct CDR3 sequences, less than 15% of them singletons; the top ten hold about 12%. The sequenced sample was PBMCs from the stem cell graft donor, obtained from the stem cell graft. The receptors were sampled from a human donor who donated a stem cell graft to a child with acute lymphoblastic leukemia.

This clonotype was counted many times. The chain is built from TRBV7-8 and TRBJ2-1, with 15 bases that match TRBD2. CDR1 is SGHVS, CDR2 FQNEAQ, per germline. The CDR3 runs 16 residues. V trimming: 2 bases; J trimming: 6 bases; junction bases outside the gene matches: 2. The CDR3 region is CASSLWTSGRANEQFF. In DNA form, the CDR3 reads TGTGCCAGCAGCTTATGGACTAGCGGGAGGGCCAATGAGCAGTTCTTC. The entire variable domain, with the rest obtained from reference TRBV7-8 and TRBJ2-1, is as follows: GAGVSQSPRYKVAKRGQDVALRCDPISGHVSLFWYQQALGQGPEFLTYFQNEAQLDKSGLPSDRFFAERPEGSVSTLKIQRTQQEDSAVYLCASSLWTSGRANEQFFGPGTRLTVL.

The chain joins TRBV12-3 or TRBV12-4 to TRBJ1-2; D is possibly TRBD1 (6 bases). V was cut by 5 bases and J by 2 bases, with 21 bases left in between. This CDR3 comprises 17 residues. DNA of the CDR3: TGTGCCAGCAGTACGAAGAAACAGGGCCCCCTAAACTATGGCTACACCTTC. Translated, it gives CASSTKKQGPLNYGYTF.

The chain carries TRBV27 and TRBJ2-3, with D tentatively TRBD1 (5 bases). CDR3 length: 11 residues. Trimming removed 4 bases from V and 11 bases from J, with 10 bases in between. CDR1 and CDR2 (germline): MNHEY, SMNVEV (reference sequence). The CDR3 sequence: CASSWGGKQYF. The DNA of the CDR3 is TGTGCCAGCAGTTGGGGCGGAAAGCAGTATTTT.

Many counts were recorded for this clonotype. V usage is TRBV10-3 and J usage is TRBJ1-5, with D unclear. Trimming took 4 bases from V and 3 from J, leaving 7 bases between them. CDR3 length equals 13 residues. Germline V gene data show CDR1 as ENHRY and CDR2 as SYGVKD. CDR3 coding DNA: TGTGCCATCAGTGCTTCCGACAATCAGCCCCAGCATTTT. Its translation: CAISASDNQPQHF.

In its sample, this clonotype was seen many times. The chain is built from TRBV7-2 and TRBJ2-7, with D hard to call. The CDR3 totals 14 residues. Germline V gene data show CDR1 as SGHTA and CDR2 as FQGNSA. Trimming took 5 bases from V and 2 from J, leaving 13 bases between them. In DNA, the CDR3 is TGTGCCAGCAGCCGAAACACGGATGCCTACGAGCAGTACTTC. Translating it yields CASSRNTDAYEQYF.

This clonotype was counted ten times or more. The chain joins TRBV4-2 to TRBJ2-7, with 8 bases that match TRBD2. V lost 1 base and J lost 2; bases outside the gene matches: 7. Per germline, CDR1 LGHNA and CDR2 YNFKEQ. This CDR3 spans 16 amino acids. DNA for the CDR3: TGTGCCAGCAGCCAAGCTACGAGGCGGGAGGCCTACGAGCAGTACTTC. Protein product: CASSQATRREAYEQYF.

The gene calls are TRBV11-3 and TRBJ2-2, with 13 bases lining up with TRBD2. V lost 4 bases and J lost 5; bases outside the gene matches: 4. This CDR3 region has 16 residues. The germline gives CDR1 SGHNT, CDR2 YENEEA. CDR3: CASSSRTSGSTGELFF. Here the CDR3 DNA reads TGTGCCAGCAGCTCAAGGACTAGCGGGAGTACCGGGGAGCTGTTTTTT.

This clonotype was seen repeatedly, ten times or more. The V and J genes are TRBV7-2 and TRBJ2-1; the match to TRBD2 covers 7 bases. The CDR3 runs 17 residues. J was trimmed by 4 bases and V by 5 bases; bases with no gene match: 14. Germline assignment: CDR1 SGHTA and CDR2 FQGNSA. The CDR3 bases are TGTGCCAGCAGCATACAAAGCGGGGCTACGGTATACAATGAGCAGTTCTTC. This codes for CASSIQSGATVYNEQFF.

This clonotype occurred many times. V usage is TRBV5-1 and J usage is TRBJ2-7; perhaps TRBD1 as D (6 bases). V shed 0 bases and J shed 3 bases, with 13 bases lying between them. CDR3 length: 15 residues. CDR1 and CDR2 (germline): SGHRS, YFSETQ. DNA of the CDR3: TGCGCCAGCAGCTTGGGTAGGACAGCTTACTACGAGCAGTACTTC. It yields the protein CASSLGRTAYYEQYF.

The chain uses TRBV20-1 and TRBJ1-1, with D unclear. The V gene's germline CDR1 is DFQATT and CDR2 SNEGSKA (reference sequence). This CDR3 spans 13 amino acids. V gave up 3 bases and J gave up 1 base, with 9 bases separating them. The CDR3, as DNA: TGCAGTGCTAGTCAGCCGGGGAACACTGAAGCTTTCTTT. It yields the protein CSASQPGNTEAFF.

This clonotype occurred many times. V is TRBV29-1 and J is TRBJ2-5, with 10 bases that match TRBD1. Germline-derived CDR1 and CDR2 are SQVTM and ANQGSEA. The CDR3 is 12 residues long. V shed 6 bases and J 5 bases; nucleotides not matched to a gene: 3. As DNA, the CDR3 is TGCAGCGTCGACAGGGGGCGGGAGACCCAGTACTTC. Its protein product is CSVDRGRETQYF.

This clonotype has only a few counts. This chain connects TRBV6-1 to TRBJ2-7, with 12 bases matching TRBD2. The CDR3 length is 16 residues. The J segment lost 0 bases and the V segment lost 10 bases, leaving 10 bases of the junction unmatched. Germline V lookup: CDR1 MNHNS, CDR2 SASEGT. CDR3 amino acids: CATGGLAGRSSYEQYF. In DNA form, the CDR3 reads TGTGCCACGGGGGGACTAGCGGGCCGAAGCTCCTACGAGCAGTACTTC.

This clonotype came up many times. The chain links TRBV29-1 to TRBJ1-2; TRBD1 might be the D (5 bases). This CDR3 spans 14 amino acids. Germline CDR1 reads SQVTM; CDR2 reads ANQGSEA. V dropped 0 bases and J dropped 8 bases, with 16 bases sitting between them. CDR3 sequence: CSVEDSGGSSGYTF. In DNA form, the CDR3 reads TGCAGCGTTGAAGATTCGGGGGGATCTAGCGGCTACACCTTC. The entire variable domain, with the rest obtained from reference TRBV29-1 and TRBJ1-2, is as follows: SAVISQKPSRDICQRGTSLTIQCQVDSQVTMMFWYRQQPGQSLTLIATANQGSEATYESGFVIDKFPISRPNLTFSTLTVSNMSPEDSSIYLCSVEDSGGSSGYTFGSGTRLTVV.

Worth noting for this clonotype: One junction end disagrees with the germline gene, perhaps due to a read error. This chain uses TRBV20-1 with TRBJ2-4; D gene ambiguous. The CDR3 runs to 13 residues. The germline CDR1 and CDR2 sequences are DFQATT and SNEGSKA (reference sequence). CDR3 protein: CSASQPARNSQYF. DNA of the CDR3: TGCAGTGCTAGCCAGCCGGCTCGAAACAGTCAGTACTTC.

This clonotype appeared many times. The chain is built from TRBV5-1 and TRBJ2-5, with D possibly TRBD1 on 5 matching bases. Deletions cut 0 bases from V and 4 bases from J, with 10 bases between. Germline CDR1 reads SGHRS; CDR2 reads YFSETQ. The CDR3 length is 14 residues. The CDR3 sequence is CASSLAGRAETQYF. The CDR3 coding sequence is TGCGCCAGCAGCTTGGCCGGCAGGGCAGAGACCCAGTACTTC.

This clonotype was picked up many times. V usage is TRBV5-1 and J usage is TRBJ2-1; 8 positions agree with TRBD2. This CDR3 comprises 14 residues. V shed 4 bases, J shed 7 bases, and the junction held 7 bases outside the gene matches. Germline CDR1 is SGHRS and CDR2 is YFSETQ. The CDR3 coding sequence is TGCGCCAGCAGCCCTGGGACTAGTAGGAATGAGCAGTTCTTC. It yields the protein CASSPGTSRNEQFF.

The chain employs TRBV10-3 and TRBJ2-7, with 12 nucleotides matching TRBD1. Germline trimming cut 0 bases from V and 5 bases from J; bases unmatched to any gene: 8. The CDR3 loop spans 17 amino acids. CDR1 and CDR2 (germline): ENHRY, SYGVKD. The CDR3 coding sequence is TGTGCCATCAGTGAGTCGGGGAGAGGGACAGGGGGCGACGAGCAGTACTTC. Translating it yields CAISESGRGTGGDEQYF.

This clonotype has at least ten counts. The CDR3 sequence: CASSWDRGLAGAFSSYNEQFF. CDR3 bases: TGTGCCAGCAGTTGGGACAGGGGACTAGCGGGAGCCTTCAGCTCCTACAATGAGCAGTTCTTC. The chain joins TRBV28 to TRBJ2-1, with 14 positions matching TRBD2. This CDR3 has 21 amino acids. Germline values: CDR1 MDHEN, CDR2 SYDVKM. V trimming: 4 bases; J trimming: 0 bases; junction bases outside the gene matches: 14.

As concerns this clonotype: Likely a read error: the CDR3 ends without its conserved phenylalanine or tryptophan. The limits of the CDR3 on the DNA are not certain, so only TCRdb's listed CDR3 is given. The chain carries TRBV5-5 and TRBJ2-3; TRBD2 reflects the table's D call only, with no check against the DNA. The CDR3 adds up to 13 amino acids, both ends counted. Looked up from germline, CDR1 is SGHKS and CDR2 is YYEKEE (reference sequence). This CDR3 reads CASSLGLAGCVGL.

This clonotype was recorded many times. The rearrangement joins TRBV12-3 or TRBV12-4 to TRBJ2-2, with D uncertain. The CDR3 sequence is 16 residues long. Trimming left V 3 bases short and J 3 bases short, with 14 bases between. CDR3 amino acids: CASSFIPGGDTGELFF. The CDR3 coding sequence is TGTGCCAGCAGTTTCATTCCGGGTGGCGACACCGGGGAGCTGTTTTTT.

With respect to this clonotype: A much larger clone sits a single nucleotide away, making a read error possible. Since the CDR3 does not end with the conserved phenylalanine or tryptophan, this likely comes from a read error. V usage is TRBV5-5 and J usage is TRBJ2-5, with D perhaps matching TRBD1 (6 bases). Trimming left V 5 bases short and J 4 bases short, with 15 bases between. The germline V gene encodes CDR1 SGHKS and CDR2 YYEKEE (reference sequence). The CDR3 loop spans 14 amino acids. As DNA, the CDR3 is TGTGCCAGCAGTCGAGGGGAACAGGGAGAGACCCAGTACTTA. Translation gives CASSRGEQGETQYL.

The table lists this clonotype with many counts. The chain recombines TRBV12-3 or TRBV12-4 with TRBJ1-5, with a tentative D call TRBD1 (5 bases). The CDR3 is made up of 15 amino acids. Trimming pared 6 bases from V and 5 bases from J, leaving 17 bases between. CDR3 sequence reads: CASRKETGTDQPQHF. The DNA of the CDR3 is TGTGCCAGCAGGAAAGAAACGGGGACTGATCAGCCCCAGCATTTT.

The gene calls are TRBV9 and TRBJ2-4; 7 bases match TRBD2. The V gene's germline CDR1 is SGDLS and CDR2 YYNGEE. The V gene end was trimmed by 2 bases and the J gene end by 8 bases; junction bases not matched to a gene: 7. This CDR3 spans 14 amino acids. CDR3 in DNA: TGTGCCAGCAGCGTGGACGGGAGGACTTACATTCAGTACTTC. It codes for CASSVDGRTYIQYF.

V and J are TRBV6-5 and TRBJ2-2; unclear D gene. Germline loops: CDR1 MNHEY, CDR2 SVGAGI. CDR3 length: 11 residues. Trimming cost V 10 bases and J 6 bases, with 9 bases left between them. CDR3: CATSQAGELFF. The CDR3 DNA sequence: TGTGCCACCTCCCAGGCCGGGGAGCTGTTTTTT.

Concerning this clonotype itself: A much more abundant neighbour one base away suggests this may be a read error. The rearrangement joins TRBV10-2 to TRBJ2-6; perhaps TRBD1 as D (6 bases). The CDR3 loop spans 15 amino acids. The germline gives CDR1 WSHSY, CDR2 SAAADI. The CDR3 is CASSPTGTGANGLTF. The CDR3 region has the DNA TGCGCCAGCAGTCCCACAGGGACCGGGGCCAACGGCCTGACTTTC.

This chain uses TRBV5-1 with TRBJ2-5; TRBD1 or TRBD2 may be the D gene (6 bases each). V gave up 4 bases and J gave up 1 base, with 17 bases separating them. This CDR3 has 16 residues. CDR1 is SGHRS and CDR2 is YFSETQ in the germline V gene. CDR3 loop: CASSPGGTGAQETQYF. CDR3 nucleotide sequence: TGCGCCAGCAGCCCCGGAGGTACGGGGGCCCAAGAGACCCAGTACTTC.

This clonotype was found a few times. The chain has TRBV7-2 and TRBJ2-7; 7 bases are a match to TRBD1. CDR3 size: 16 residues. Germline V gene lookup returns CDR1 SGHTA and CDR2 FQGNSA. The V segment lost 3 bases and the J segment 6 bases; nucleotides outside the gene matches: 14. The CDR3 DNA sequence: TGTGCCAGCAGCTTTACGCCGGGACAGACTCGGCGCGAGCAGTACTTC. This translates into CASSFTPGQTRREQYF.